This T cell receptor beta chain stems from a study of CD8+ T cells in alopecia areata. Points from the study as a whole: Many expanded lesional clones remained in scalp and blood on tofacitinib. Significant decreases in scalp clonality and expanded CD8+ clones followed tofacitinib treatment.

Treatment here: oral pan-JAK inhibitor, 5-10 mg twice daily. Alopecia areata patients provided lesional scalp punch biopsies and peripheral blood, both collected for the study. To note about this clone: Its antigen is as yet unknown.

Germline V gene sequence: CDR1 SQVTM, CDR2 ANQGSEA. The CDR3 contains 14 residues. The ends lost 5 bases at V and 4 bases at J; junction bases unmatched: 8. Sequencing used cDNA as its template, made by extracting RNA and reverse transcribing it. The table came from immunoSEQ multiplex PCR; TCRdb's copy has only in-frame clones and leaves some out. The table lists roughly 180,000 clones, about 60% of them singletons, with approximately 3.5% in the top ten. V and J are TRBV29-1 and TRBJ2-1; 7 positions match TRBD1. Sequencing used CD4+ T cells sorted from blood, obtained at week 4, from a patient treated with tofacitinib. The source of this sequence is a human donor with alopecia areata. For the CDR3, the DNA is TGCAGCGTTCGCCGGGACAGCCCATACAATGAGCAGTTCTTC. Its protein is CSVRRDSPYNEQFF.